This T cell receptor (beta chain) appears in the sequencing data of a study of T cell responses to AZD1222 COVID-19 vaccine. Findings of the study overall: Reports say nearly half of spike-specific TCRs go after unmutated variant regions. White British donors predominated, females outnumbered males, and clonal diversity was possibly underestimated.

Pooling of second doses given at about 4 or about 12 weeks was done. Sequenced by immunoSEQ multiplex PCR; TCRdb stores in-frame clones only, minus some. In the table there are about 140,000 clones, 80% to 95% of which are singletons. A word on this clone: The target antigen is unknown.

The CDR3 totals 16 residues. Germline CDR1 SGHDN, CDR2 FVKESK. The junction had 5 bases not matched to a gene; V was cut back by 6 bases and J by 1 base. This receptor was taken from an adult who received the AZD1222 COVID-19 vaccine. The gene calls are TRBV14 and TRBJ2-1, with TRBD2 matching over 11 bases. This material consisted of peripheral blood, taken 28 days after the second AZD1222 dose. In DNA, the CDR3 is TGTGCCAGCAGTCTGACTAGCGGGGTATCCTACAATGAGCAGTTCTTC. Translation gives CASSLTSGVSYNEQFF.